The 10 T cell receptor beta chains below were found in one sample sequenced in a study of identical twins. In TCRdb, the 5' RACE reads were re-called with MiXCR into one record per CDR3 protein. The sample carries approximately 690,000 distinct CDR3 sequences, roughly 6.2% recorded once. Sequencing was carried out using naive T cells sorted from blood. These receptor sequences come from a man between 18 and 29 years old in good health.

The chain joins TRBV20-1 to TRBJ2-2, with D unresolved. Germline assignment: CDR1 DFQATT and CDR2 SNEGSKA (reference sequence). Trimming shortened V by 0 bases and J by 6 bases, and 17 bases separated the two germline ends. CDR3 length: 16 amino acids. The DNA for the CDR3 is TGCAGTGCTAGAGATTTGGGTAGGGTGGAATCCGGGGAGCTGTTTTTT. This gives the protein CSARDLGRVESGELFF.

This chain links TRBV6-2 or TRBV6-3 with TRBJ2-2; 14 bases map to TRBD2. The CDR3 runs to 21 residues. Trimming at V came to 5 bases and at J to 1 base, leaving 15 bases not matched to a gene. CDR1 and CDR2 (germline): MNHEY, SVGEGT. Here the CDR3 reads CASSPIRYGLAGGLNTGELFF. DNA of the CDR3: TGTGCCAGCAGTCCCATTCGATACGGACTAGCGGGAGGCCTGAACACCGGGGAGCTGTTTTTT.

This chain uses TRBV4-3 with TRBJ2-7; 8 bases fit TRBD2. The CDR3 has 15 residues. Germline CDR1 reads LGHNA; CDR2 reads YSLEER. V shed 0 bases, J shed 6 bases, and the junction held 7 bases outside the gene matches. In DNA, the CDR3 is TGCGCCAGCAGCCAAGATGGCGGGAGGCAGGGCGAGCAGTACTTC. It yields the protein CASSQDGGRQGEQYF.

This clonotype was counted ten times or more. The V call is TRBV30, the J call TRBJ2-7; tentatively, D is TRBD2 (5 bases). Trimming shortened V by 0 bases and J by 6 bases, and 12 bases separated the two germline ends. The germline V gene encodes CDR1 GTSNPN and CDR2 SVGIG (reference sequence). There are 13 residues in the CDR3. CDR3 loop: CAWSVGPSGEQYF. For the CDR3, the DNA is TGTGCCTGGAGTGTAGGGCCCAGCGGCGAGCAGTACTTC.

This clonotype was picked up a small number of times. The chain has TRBV4-3 and TRBJ2-1; D not resolved. V was pared by 4 bases and J by 4 bases, with 23 bases between. The CDR3 contains 18 residues. Germline CDR1 is LGHNA and CDR2 is YSLEER. The DNA for the CDR3 is TGCGCCAGCAGCCCTTCAGCCTCGACTTCCTTGACTTACAATGAGCAGTTCTTC. This codes for CASSPSASTSLTYNEQFF.

This clonotype was recorded at least ten times. The rearrangement links TRBV4-3 to TRBJ2-7, with TRBD1 identical over 10 bases. Germline lookup yields CDR1 LGHNA and CDR2 YSLEER. There are 14 residues in the CDR3. Unmatched junction bases numbered 2, after V lost 4 bases and J lost 2 bases. The DNA of the CDR3 is TGCGCCAGCAGCCGCGGGACAGGGGCCTACGAGCAGTACTTC. Its translation: CASSRGTGAYEQYF.

This clonotype was recorded at least ten times. The chain is built from TRBV27 and TRBJ1-2; 7 bases map to TRBD1. From germline, CDR1 is MNHEY and CDR2 SMNVEV (reference sequence). This CDR3 is 15 amino acids long. Trimming removed 5 bases from V and 2 bases from J; junction bases left unmatched: 8. CDR3 sequence reads: CASSPTPGQNYGYTF. The CDR3 DNA reads TGTGCCAGCAGTCCAACGCCGGGACAGAACTATGGCTACACCTTC.

This clonotype was detected ten times or more. The chain couples TRBV7-2 to TRBJ2-1; the D is unclear. Trimming cost V 0 bases and J 9 bases, with 18 bases left between them. CDR1 is SGHTA, CDR2 FQGNSA, per germline. CDR3 size: 16 residues. For the CDR3, the DNA is TGTGCCAGCAGCTTAGCCGTTGCGGAATATGGGGTTGAGCAGTTCTTC. Protein: CASSLAVAEYGVEQFF.

There are many counts of this clonotype. The rearrangement uses TRBV6-1 and TRBJ2-7, with D perhaps given as TRBD1 or TRBD2 (6 bases each). The CDR3 sequence is 14 residues long. V was trimmed by 11 bases and J by 4 bases, leaving 21 bases between them. Germline V gene sequence: CDR1 MNHNS, CDR2 SASEGT. The CDR3 DNA follows: TGTGCCGTGGGGGTTGGGGGGCGCGGGTACGAGCAGTACTTC. This sequence encodes CAVGVGGRGYEQYF.

This clonotype was picked up many times. V gene TRBV4-2 combines with J gene TRBJ1-4; a possible D gene is TRBD1 (5 bases). This CDR3 contains 17 residues. Trimming cost V 3 bases and J 9 bases, with 23 bases left between them. Germline CDR1 is LGHNA and CDR2 is YNFKEQ. The CDR3 reads CASSQGTSSPGKQKLFF. The CDR3 nucleotides are TGTGCCAGCAGCCAGGGGACTTCGAGCCCGGGAAAACAAAAACTGTTTTTT.